These 27 T cell receptor beta chains were sequenced from one sample in a study of T cell changes during pregnancy in multiple sclerosis. The table came from immunoSEQ multiplex PCR; TCRdb's copy has only in-frame clones and leaves some out. The sample carries 95,000 to 100,000 clones, 92% recorded once. Here the sequenced sample was peripheral blood, taken after pregnancy. All receptors come from a female donor in good health, enrolled as a control in a pregnancy study.

This clone was observed a single time. This rearrangement joins TRBV23-1 to TRBJ1-2, with TRBD1 identical over 7 bases. TRBV23-1 is an open reading frame, and its role is uncertain. The CDR3 contains 14 residues. The V segment lost 3 bases and the J segment 8 bases; nucleotides outside the gene matches: 9. CDR3 nucleotide sequence: TGCGCCAGCAGTCATGGGCAGGGGGTTTACGGCTACACCTTC. Protein sequence: CASSHGQGVYGYTF.

The gene calls are TRBV15 and TRBJ2-2; 10 bases are shared with TRBD1. The CDR3 spans 15 residues. The J segment lost 7 bases and the V segment lost 5 bases, leaving 7 bases of the junction unmatched. From germline, CDR1 is LNHNV and CDR2 YYDKDF (reference sequence). As DNA, the CDR3 is TGTGCCACCAGCTCACCGGGACAGGGGATCGGGGAGCTGTTTTTT. Protein: CATSSPGQGIGELFF.

This rearrangement joins TRBV18 to TRBJ2-1, with D possibly matching TRBD1 (5 bases). This CDR3 spans 13 amino acids. V lost 3 bases to trimming and J lost 8 bases, with 11 bases between them. Germline-derived CDR1 and CDR2 are KGHSH and LQKENI. The CDR3 nucleotides are TGTGCCAGCTCACCCCAAAACAGGCATGAGCAGTTCTTC. This sequence encodes CASSPQNRHEQFF.

In its sample, this clone is medium-sized. The rearrangement links TRBV28 to TRBJ1-2; 11 bases are shared with TRBD1. Germline CDR1 reads MDHEN; CDR2 reads SYDVKM. The CDR3 length is 17 residues. Trimming removed 6 bases from V and 3 bases from J; junction bases left unmatched: 12. The CDR3 nucleotides are TGTGCCAGCAGCCCCGTTACCGGACAGGGGGCGTACTATGGCTACACCTTC. Translating it yields CASSPVTGQGAYYGYTF.

A word on this clone: In the same sample, other DNA sequences code for this CDR3. The chain is built from TRBV19 and TRBJ2-5, with 10 bases fitting TRBD1. This CDR3 has 14 residues. Germline V CDR1 and CDR2: LNHDA, SQIVND (reference sequence). V trimming: 6 bases; J trimming: 5 bases; junction bases outside the gene matches: 6. CDR3 bases: TGTGCCAGTAGCCCGGGACAGGGGAGGGAGACCCAGTACTTC. Protein: CASSPGQGRETQYF.

The chain employs TRBV2 and TRBJ2-7; 7 nucleotides match TRBD1. J was trimmed by 1 base and V by 5 bases; bases with no gene match: 5. Germline-derived CDR1 and CDR2 are SNHLY and FYNNEI. There are 14 residues in the CDR3. CDR3 protein: CASSMQGDSYEQYF. DNA of the CDR3: TGTGCCAGCAGTATGCAGGGGGATTCCTACGAGCAGTACTTC.

CDR3 coding DNA: TGTGCCAGCATCACGAAATATCCCGGAGCCCGAACTAATGAAAAACTGTTTTTT. This translates into CASITKYPGARTNEKLFF. The chain employs TRBV5-8 and TRBJ1-4; D gene unclear. The CDR3 covers 18 residues. Germline V gene lookup returns CDR1 SGHTS and CDR2 YDEGEE. The V end was cut by 6 bases, the J end by 1 base, with 22 bases between.

The rearrangement joins TRBV6-5 to TRBJ2-2, with D possibly being TRBD1 (6 bases). The V end was cut by 5 bases, the J end by 3 bases, with 10 bases between. CDR3 size: 14 residues. Germline V gene data show CDR1 as MNHEY and CDR2 as SVGAGI. CDR3 sequence reads: CASSDRTDTGELFF. CDR3 DNA sequence: TGTGCCAGCAGTGACAGGACAGACACCGGGGAGCTGTTTTTT.

The chain joins TRBV7-2 to TRBJ2-3; D is possibly TRBD2 (5 bases). V lost 1 base to trimming and J lost 6 bases, with 11 bases between them. The germline CDR1 and CDR2 sequences are SGHTA and FQGNSA. The CDR3 contains 14 residues. For the CDR3, the DNA is TGTGCCAGCAGCTTAGGCGGAGCGGTCGATACGCAGTATTTT. This translates into CASSLGGAVDTQYF.

The rearrangement links TRBV6-5 to TRBJ2-7, with 9 bases identical to TRBD1. Germline assignment: CDR1 MNHEY and CDR2 SVGAGI. The V gene end was trimmed by 2 bases and the J gene end by 5 bases; junction bases not matched to a gene: 7. The CDR3 has 15 residues. The CDR3 DNA is TGTGCCAGCAGTTACGACTCCGGGACAGGGAACGAGCAGTACTTC. Protein product: CASSYDSGTGNEQYF.

The chain carries TRBV2 and TRBJ2-1, with 7 bases matching TRBD2. With V trimmed by 2 bases and J by 6 bases, 4 bases remained unmatched. CDR3 length equals 14 residues. CDR1 is SNHLY, CDR2 FYNNEI, per germline. CDR3 sequence (DNA): TGTGCCAGCAGTGAAAGGGCTAGCGGCAATGAGCAGTTCTTC. As protein: CASSERASGNEQFF.

J is TRBJ2-2 and V is TRBV10-3; no definite D call. CDR3 length equals 13 residues. Looked up from germline, CDR1 is ENHRY and CDR2 is SYGVKD. V was pared by 2 bases and J by 5 bases, with 6 bases between. CDR3 residues: CAISEGQTGELFF. In DNA form, the CDR3 reads TGTGCCATCAGTGAGGGGCAGACCGGGGAGCTGTTTTTT.

This chain links TRBV9 with TRBJ2-1, with 8 bases aligning to TRBD2. V lost 2 bases and J lost 4; bases outside the gene matches: 11. The germline V gene encodes CDR1 SGDLS and CDR2 YYNGEE. This CDR3 spans 17 amino acids. In nucleotides, the CDR3 is TGTGCCAGCAGCGTCCGACTAGCGTCAAGCAGGTACAATGAGCAGTTCTTC. As protein: CASSVRLASSRYNEQFF. The full variable domain, its missing parts supplied by reference TRBV9 and TRBJ2-1, is DSGVTQTPKHLITATGQRVTLRCSPRSGDLSVYWYQQSLDQGLQFLIQYYNGEERAKGNILERFSAQQFPDLHSELNLSSLELGDSALYFCASSVRLASSRYNEQFFGPGTRLTVL.

The rearrangement joins TRBV7-8 to TRBJ2-7, with 8 bases aligning to TRBD2. This CDR3 contains 16 residues. CDR1 is SGHVS and CDR2 is FQNEAQ in the germline V gene. With 0 bases clipped from V and 3 bases from J, the junction kept 7 bases outside the gene matches. CDR3: CASSLAPSGGFYEQYF. The CDR3 DNA follows: TGTGCCAGCAGCTTAGCGCCCAGCGGGGGTTTCTACGAGCAGTACTTC.

The chain employs TRBV7-8 and TRBJ2-7, with TRBD1 matching 8 bases. Trimming took 3 bases from V and 2 from J; bases not matched to a gene: 3. CDR3 length equals 14 residues. The germline V gene encodes CDR1 SGHVS and CDR2 FQNEAQ. The CDR3 region is CASSFGTGTYEQYF. The CDR3 coding sequence is TGTGCCAGCAGCTTCGGGACAGGAACCTACGAGCAGTACTTC.

V usage is TRBV4-1 and J usage is TRBJ2-7, with 9 nucleotides matching TRBD1. This CDR3 region has 15 residues. Germline CDR1 and CDR2: MGHRA and YSYEKL. The V gene end was trimmed by 2 bases and the J gene end by 1 base; junction bases not matched to a gene: 3. Here the CDR3 reads CASSQQGQGSYEQYF. In DNA, the CDR3 is TGCGCCAGCAGCCAACAGGGACAGGGTTCCTACGAGCAGTACTTC.

CDR3: CASSEGVRGRQPQHF. The CDR3 nucleotides are TGTGCCAGCAGTGAAGGCGTCAGGGGAAGGCAGCCCCAGCATTTT. The chain recombines TRBV2 with TRBJ1-5, with a possible D match to TRBD1 (6 bases). The CDR3 consists of 15 residues. V was trimmed by 1 base and J by 7 bases, leaving 14 bases between them. Germline CDR1 is SNHLY and CDR2 is FYNNEI.

The genes are TRBV10-3 and TRBJ2-1, with a tentative D call TRBD2 (7 bases). This CDR3 contains 18 residues. V lost 4 bases and J lost 8, with 27 bases in between. Germline CDR1 ENHRY, CDR2 SYGVKD. CDR3 loop: CAISAGASGAWGRDEQFF. Written as DNA, the CDR3 is TGTGCCATCAGTGCTGGGGCTAGCGGAGCCTGGGGGCGCGATGAGCAGTTCTTC.

This chain connects TRBV14 to TRBJ2-7; maybe TRBD1 (6 bases). The CDR3 is made up of 14 amino acids. From germline, CDR1 is SGHDN and CDR2 FVKESK. V was clipped by 3 bases and J by 2 bases, with 11 bases between them. CDR3 protein: CASSQWDTAYEQYF. CDR3 coding DNA: TGTGCCAGCAGCCAGTGGGACACCGCCTACGAGCAGTACTTC.

The V gene is TRBV7-9, the J gene TRBJ2-4; 9 bases are shared with TRBD1. CDR1 and CDR2 (germline): SEHNR, FQNEAQ (reference sequence). This CDR3 comprises 14 residues. The V and J ends lost 2 bases and 9 bases, in that order; junction bases with no gene match: 5. CDR3 sequence: CASSLTGQGAIQYF. DNA for the CDR3: TGTGCCAGCAGCTTAACGGGACAGGGAGCCATTCAGTACTTC.

The chain is built from TRBV27 and TRBJ1-6; no clear D gene. Germline V lookup: CDR1 MNHEY, CDR2 SMNVEV (reference sequence). There are 14 residues in the CDR3. Trimming pared 6 bases from V and 2 bases from J, leaving 8 bases between. The CDR3 protein is CASSPEPYNSPLHF. The DNA of the CDR3 is TGTGCCAGCAGCCCGGAGCCCTATAATTCACCCCTCCACTTT.

This chain joins TRBV6-5 and TRBJ1-1; 10 bases line up with TRBD1. CDR1 is MNHEY and CDR2 is SVGAGI in the germline V gene. With V trimmed by 10 bases and J by 6 bases, 5 bases remained unmatched. The CDR3 extends over 12 amino acids. In DNA, the CDR3 is TGTGCCACCAGACAGGGGGCCGCTGAAGCTTTCTTT. Its protein product is CATRQGAAEAFF.

The gene calls are TRBV12-5 and TRBJ2-1, with D possibly matching TRBD2 (5 bases). CDR3 length equals 16 residues. Per germline, CDR1 LGHNT and CDR2 FRNRAP. Trimming left V 0 bases short and J 0 bases short, with 9 bases between. The CDR3 DNA reads TGTGCTAGTGGTTTGGTACTGGGGAGCTCCTACAATGAGCAGTTCTTC. This codes for CASGLVLGSSYNEQFF.

The V and J genes are TRBV4-2 and TRBJ2-5; 8 bases agree with TRBD2. This CDR3 has 17 residues. CDR1 is LGHNA and CDR2 is YNFKEQ in the germline V gene. V gave up 4 bases and J gave up 5 bases; unmatched junction bases: 15. DNA of the CDR3: TGTGCCAGCAGCCGACAGGAGGTCTCGGGGGGGCGGGAGACCCAGTACTTC. It encodes CASSRQEVSGGRETQYF.

The chain is built from TRBV18 and TRBJ1-2, with D possibly matching TRBD1 (5 bases). V lost 6 bases and J 8 bases, leaving 13 bases between the germline ends. The CDR3 sequence is 12 residues long. Germline CDR1 KGHSH, CDR2 LQKENI. In DNA form, the CDR3 reads TGTGCCAGCTCGGCGGGGCAGGCGGGCTACACCTTC. Amino acids: CASSAGQAGYTF.

V and J are TRBV19 and TRBJ2-7, with D possibly TRBD1 on 5 matching bases. The V gene's germline CDR1 is LNHDA and CDR2 SQIVND (reference sequence). The CDR3 extends over 14 amino acids. Trimming took 7 bases from V and 2 from J, leaving 15 bases between them. The CDR3 bases are TGTGCCAGTACGGCAGGGATGGGGACCTACGAGCAGTACTTC. This codes for CASTAGMGTYEQYF.

The chain couples TRBV18 to TRBJ1-6; 9 bases align to TRBD1. Germline values: CDR1 KGHSH, CDR2 LQKENI. The ends lost 5 bases at V and 6 bases at J; junction bases unmatched: 8. CDR3 length: 16 amino acids. The CDR3 nucleotides read TGTGCCAGCTCAGGCGACAGGGGGGTTCGTAATTCACCCCTCCACTTT. Residues: CASSGDRGVRNSPLHF. Combining the CDR3 with reference TRBV18 and TRBJ1-6 gives the whole variable domain NAGVMQNPRHLVRRRGQEARLRCSPMKGHSHVYWYRQLPEEGLKFMVYLQKENIIDESGMPKERFSAEFPKEGPSILRIQQVVRGDSAAYFCASSGDRGVRNSPLHFGNGTRLTVT.